This T cell receptor (beta chain) was identified during a study of blood T cell repertoires in COVID-19. At the level of the study: T cells, B-cell-depleted T cells, or PBMCs supplied cDNA or gDNA.

Ages ranged from roughly 18 to 95 years, with residence in 20 to 30 US areas. Data came from immunoSEQ multiplex PCR; TCRdb stores just in-frame clones and leaves some out. This table has over 150,000 clones, approximately 80% appearing once. Material for sequencing was PBMCs or T cells enriched from blood (not recorded which). The TCR comes from a woman between 50 and 59 years old who had recovered from COVID-19.

Here the CDR3 DNA reads TGTGCCAGCACCAGGGGGATTGGAAGCAATCAGCCCCAGCATTTT. It translates to CASTRGIGSNQPQHF. The rearrangement uses TRBV2 and TRBJ1-5; 7 bases are a match to TRBD1. This CDR3 has 15 residues. Unmatched junction bases numbered 7, after V lost 7 bases and J lost 1 base. Germline lookup yields CDR1 SNHLY and CDR2 FYNNEI.